One sample yielded the 25 T cell receptor beta chains listed below, sequenced in a study of T cell changes during pregnancy in multiple sclerosis. The data were produced by immunoSEQ multiplex PCR, yet TCRdb's version contains in-frame clones alone and is incomplete. The sample contains about 130,000 clones, roughly 95% of which appear only once. Here the sequenced sample was peripheral blood, taken after pregnancy. The source is a female donor with multiple sclerosis, enrolled in a pregnancy study.

The V and J genes are TRBV15 and TRBJ1-2; D gene uncertain. Looked up from germline, CDR1 is LNHNV and CDR2 is YYDKDF (reference sequence). The CDR3 sequence is 14 residues long. Trimming left V 0 bases short and J 4 bases short, with 9 bases between. The chain's CDR3 is CATSRDVVSYGYTF. CDR3 coding DNA: TGTGCCACCAGCAGAGATGTGGTTAGCTATGGCTACACCTTC.

The J gene is TRBJ2-7, the V gene TRBV6-1; perhaps TRBD2 as D (6 bases). The CDR3 runs to 16 residues. Germline V gives CDR1 MNHNS, CDR2 SASEGT. V was pared by 2 bases and J by 7 bases, with 21 bases between. DNA for the CDR3: TGTGCCAGCAGTGAAATGGAGGGGACTCCTACGGAGGAGCAGTACTTC. This translates into CASSEMEGTPTEEQYF.

The rearrangement links TRBV7-8 to TRBJ2-6; TRBD1 aligns across 8 bases. The germline CDR1 and CDR2 sequences are SGHVS and FQNEAQ. J lost 1 base, V lost 5 bases, and 10 bases had no gene match. The CDR3 contains 18 residues. CDR3 in DNA: TGTGCCAGCAGCAGCCGACAGGGGACTTTATCTGGGGCCAACGTCCTGACTTTC. It yields the protein CASSSRQGTLSGANVLTF.

The chain is built from TRBV7-3 and TRBJ2-2, with 8 bases identical to TRBD1. The germline V gene has CDR1 SGHTA and CDR2 FQGTGA. Trimming cost V 5 bases and J 6 bases; bases outside gene matches: 2. The CDR3 has 13 residues. The chain's CDR3 is CASSPGGSGELFF. DNA of the CDR3: TGTGCCAGCAGCCCAGGGGGCTCCGGGGAGCTGTTTTTT.

Concerning this clone itself: Relative to the germline gene, one junction end is altered; a read error may explain this. J is TRBJ1-4 and V is TRBV7-7; 7 nucleotides align to TRBD1. This CDR3 comprises 14 residues. Germline assignment: CDR1 SSHAT and CDR2 FNYEAQ (reference sequence). The CDR3 region is CASSSGTANEKLFF. The CDR3 DNA reads as TGTGCTAGCAGCTCTGGGACAGCTAATGAAAAACTGTTTTTT. Together with reference TRBV7-7 and TRBJ1-4, the CDR3 gives the full variable domain: GAGVSQSPRYKVTKRGQDVTLRCDPISSHATLYWYQQALGQGPEFLTYFNYEAQPDKSGLPSDRFSAERPEGSISTLTIQRTEQRDSAMYRCASSSGTANEKLFFGSGTQLSVL.

This chain connects TRBV5-1 to TRBJ2-1; 11 bases agree with TRBD2. CDR1 is SGHRS and CDR2 is YFSETQ in the germline V gene. The V and J ends lost 2 bases and 6 bases, in that order; junction bases with no gene match: 7. The CDR3 has 16 amino acids. The CDR3 reads CASSFGTSGAPNEQFF. CDR3 sequence (DNA): TGCGCCAGCAGCTTCGGGACTAGCGGTGCGCCCAATGAGCAGTTCTTC.

The V gene is TRBV10-2, the J gene TRBJ1-4; D may be TRBD1 (6 bases). The CDR3 covers 12 residues. The V gene lost 2 bases and the J gene lost 8 bases, with 6 bases spanning the gap. Germline values: CDR1 WSHSY, CDR2 SAAADI. CDR3 protein: CASSERGEKLFF. In nucleotides, the CDR3 is TGCGCCAGCAGTGAGAGGGGGGAAAAACTGTTTTTT.

This chain uses TRBV7-9 with TRBJ2-1; the D gene is possibly TRBD2 (6 bases). Germline CDR1 and CDR2: SEHNR and FQNEAQ (reference sequence). Trimming took 5 bases from V and 6 from J, leaving 14 bases between them. This CDR3 has 14 amino acids. This chain's CDR3 is CASSPRDSRNEQFF. Here the CDR3 DNA reads TGTGCCAGCAGCCCACGGGACTCGCGCAATGAGCAGTTCTTC.

The CDR3 DNA reads TGTGCCATCAGTGAGTCTGGTTCAGGATTAAACACCGGGGAGCTGTTTTTT. Translated, it gives CAISESGSGLNTGELFF. V is TRBV10-3 and J is TRBJ2-2; unclear D gene. The CDR3 is 17 residues long. Germline-derived CDR1 and CDR2 are ENHRY and SYGVKD. Trimming pared 0 bases from V and 2 bases from J, leaving 13 bases between.

V gene TRBV6-5 combines with J gene TRBJ1-6; TRBD1 agrees at 7 bases. The CDR3 length is 15 residues. With 0 bases clipped from V and 10 bases from J, the junction kept 6 bases outside the gene matches. The germline V gene has CDR1 MNHEY and CDR2 SVGAGI. CDR3 residues: CASSYSLTGASPLHF. In DNA, the CDR3 is TGTGCCAGCAGTTACTCGTTAACAGGGGCATCACCCCTCCACTTT.

This chain joins TRBV5-4 and TRBJ2-1; D is unclear. Germline V gene lookup returns CDR1 SGHNT and CDR2 YYREEE (reference sequence). This CDR3 has 13 amino acids. V was shortened by 3 bases and J by 4 bases, with 8 bases between the two germline ends. CDR3 sequence: CASSSPLYNEQFF. As DNA, the CDR3 is TGTGCCAGCAGCTCCCCCTTATACAATGAGCAGTTCTTC.

The genes are TRBV6-5 and TRBJ2-2; TRBD2 agrees at 7 bases. Germline V gives CDR1 MNHEY, CDR2 SVGAGI. Trimming took 5 bases from V and 4 from J; bases not matched to a gene: 7. The CDR3 has 15 residues. The CDR3 DNA reads as TGTGCCAGCAGTCAGCAAGCGGGGATCACCGGGGAGCTGTTTTTT. Translating it yields CASSQQAGITGELFF.

The V and J genes are TRBV9 and TRBJ2-1; 8 nucleotides match TRBD2. Losses at the gene ends were 0 bases for V and 15 bases for J; bases not matched to a gene: 23. Germline CDR1 is SGDLS and CDR2 is YYNGEE. The CDR3 runs 18 residues. The CDR3 nucleotides are TGTGCCAGCAGCGTAGATTTCGAGGAGCGACCGGGACTAGACTTTGCGTTCTTC. This codes for CASSVDFEERPGLDFAFF.

CDR3 region: CAISESSSGISTDTQYF. The DNA of the CDR3 is TGTGCCATCAGTGAGTCTAGTAGCGGGATTAGCACAGATACGCAGTATTTT. The chain has TRBV10-3 and TRBJ2-3; 8 bases map to TRBD2. V was clipped by 0 bases and J by 0 bases; unmatched bases: 5. The CDR3 is 17 amino acids. In germline, CDR1 is ENHRY, CDR2 SYGVKD.

The chain is built from TRBV15 and TRBJ2-1; 7 nucleotides agree with TRBD2. This CDR3 region has 15 residues. V shed 1 base and J 2 bases; nucleotides not matched to a gene: 2. CDR1 is LNHNV and CDR2 is YYDKDF in the germline V gene (reference sequence). CDR3 DNA sequence: TGTGCCACCAGCAGAGGGCGGGAGCCCTACAATGAGCAGTTCTTC. It encodes CATSRGREPYNEQFF.

This chain uses TRBV7-9 with TRBJ2-2; 8 bases agree with TRBD2. In germline, CDR1 is SEHNR, CDR2 FQNEAQ (reference sequence). CDR3 length equals 17 residues. The V and J ends lost 5 bases and 11 bases, in that order; junction bases with no gene match: 19. CDR3 DNA: TGTGCCAGCAGCCCCGGGGGGGGCGGGAGCTATTCGGGAGAGCTGTTTTTT. Protein product: CASSPGGGGSYSGELFF.

The rearrangement uses TRBV27 and TRBJ1-1, with a tentative D call TRBD1 (6 bases). Trimming took 3 bases from V and 8 from J, leaving 13 bases between them. In germline, CDR1 is MNHEY, CDR2 SMNVEV (reference sequence). This CDR3 comprises 13 residues. The CDR3 DNA follows: TGTGCCAGCAGTTTGTTGAATGACAGGGAAGCTTTCTTT. This encodes CASSLLNDREAFF.

The chain combines TRBV28 with TRBJ1-5; TRBD1 aligns across 8 bases. CDR1 and CDR2 from the germline V gene are MDHEN and SYDVKM. The V segment lost 0 bases and the J segment 3 bases; nucleotides outside the gene matches: 4. The CDR3 length is 16 residues. The CDR3 DNA is TGTGCCAGCAGTTTATGGGCAGGGGGCTACAATCAGCCCCAGCATTTT. Protein: CASSLWAGGYNQPQHF.

The gene calls are TRBV5-1 and TRBJ2-7; 7 bases are a match to TRBD1. Trimming at V came to 0 bases and at J to 5 bases, leaving 5 bases not matched to a gene. Germline V gene sequence: CDR1 SGHRS, CDR2 YFSETQ. CDR3 length: 14 amino acids. CDR3 amino acids: CASSLGQGTHEQYF. The CDR3 bases are TGCGCCAGCAGCTTGGGACAGGGCACCCACGAGCAGTACTTC.

The chain links TRBV19 to TRBJ2-2; 7 bases align to TRBD1. Germline lookup yields CDR1 LNHDA and CDR2 SQIVND (reference sequence). This CDR3 is built from 17 residues. V shed 1 base and J 0 bases; nucleotides not matched to a gene: 5. DNA for the CDR3: TGTGCCAGTAGTATAGGCCCCCAGGGGGCGAACACCGGGGAGCTGTTTTTT. Translating gives CASSIGPQGANTGELFF.

This clone was detected once. The chain links TRBV27 to TRBJ2-1; 11 nucleotides agree with TRBD2. CDR3 length equals 18 residues. The germline gives CDR1 MNHEY, CDR2 SMNVEV (reference sequence). The trim removed 6 bases at V and 4 bases at J, leaving 14 bases unmatched. The DNA of the CDR3 is TGTGCCAGCAGCGGACTTCCACCGGGACTAGCGGTATACAATGAGCAGTTCTTC. This codes for CASSGLPPGLAVYNEQFF.

DNA of the CDR3: TGTGCCAGCAGCGGAACTAGCGGGCCTCAAGAGACCCAGTACTTC. Translating gives CASSGTSGPQETQYF. The gene calls are TRBV5-4 and TRBJ2-5; 9 nucleotides line up with TRBD2. The J segment lost 2 bases and the V segment lost 4 bases, leaving 6 bases of the junction unmatched. Germline CDR1 reads SGHNT; CDR2 reads YYREEE (reference sequence). The CDR3 length is 15 residues.

CDR3 DNA: TGTGCCAGCAGGCTCACTAGCGGGGTCTACAATGAGCAGTTCTTC. Translating it yields CASRLTSGVYNEQFF. This rearrangement joins TRBV6-5 to TRBJ2-1; 10 bases match TRBD2. The length of the CDR3 is 15 residues. After removal of 6 bases from V and 3 bases from J, the junction contained 5 bases not matched to a gene. In germline, CDR1 is MNHEY, CDR2 SVGAGI.

A remark on this clone: Additional DNA sequences in this sample encode the identical CDR3. The rearrangement joins TRBV4-2 to TRBJ2-7; 9 bases align to TRBD2. The CDR3 sequence is 15 residues long. Germline lookup yields CDR1 LGHNA and CDR2 YNFKEQ. J lost 2 bases, V lost 0 bases, and 2 bases had no gene match. The CDR3 DNA follows: TGTGCCAGCAGCCAAGACCTAGCGGGGACCTACGAGCAGTACTTC. This translates into CASSQDLAGTYEQYF.

The count of this clone is one. This chain uses TRBV6-6 with TRBJ2-7; TRBD1 aligns across 8 bases. The J segment lost 4 bases and the V segment lost 5 bases, leaving 7 bases of the junction unmatched. Germline V gene lookup returns CDR1 MNHNY and CDR2 SVGAGI (reference sequence). This CDR3 has 14 amino acids. The CDR3 region is CASSQRTGKYEQYF. CDR3 coding DNA: TGTGCCAGCAGTCAGAGGACAGGGAAATACGAGCAGTACTTC.